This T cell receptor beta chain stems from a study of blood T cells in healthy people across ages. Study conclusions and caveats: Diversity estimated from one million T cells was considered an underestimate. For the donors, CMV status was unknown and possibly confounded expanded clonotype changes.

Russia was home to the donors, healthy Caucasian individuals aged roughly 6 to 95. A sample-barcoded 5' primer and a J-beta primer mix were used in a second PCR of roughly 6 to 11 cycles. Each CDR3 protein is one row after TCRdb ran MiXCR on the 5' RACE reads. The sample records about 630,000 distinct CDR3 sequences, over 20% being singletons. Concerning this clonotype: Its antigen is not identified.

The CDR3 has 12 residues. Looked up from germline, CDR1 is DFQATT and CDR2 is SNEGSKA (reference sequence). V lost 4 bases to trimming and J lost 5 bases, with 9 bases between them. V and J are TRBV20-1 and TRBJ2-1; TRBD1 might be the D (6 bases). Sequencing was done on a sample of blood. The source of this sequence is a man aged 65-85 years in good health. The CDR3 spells CSANRAHNEQFF. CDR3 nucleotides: TGCAGTGCTAACAGGGCTCACAATGAGCAGTTCTTC.